The 27 T cell receptor beta chains below all came from one sample that was sequenced in a study of OX40 agonist ivuxolimab in advanced cancers. Clones were read by immunoSEQ multiplex PCR, and TCRdb kept only the in-frame ones, dropping some. Of tens of thousands of clones listed, about 90% are singletons. The material was CD4+ or CD8+ T cells sorted from blood, obtained in a trial of the OX40 agonist ivuxolimab. Receptor source: an adult with an advanced solid tumor such as melanoma, head and neck, liver or kidney cancer.

The rearrangement links TRBV30 to TRBJ1-5; D remains ambiguous. V lost 2 bases, J lost 0 bases, and 8 bases lay in between. This CDR3 contains 14 residues. CDR1 is GTSNPN, CDR2 SVGIG, per germline (reference sequence). CDR3 amino acids: CAWSSLYSNQPQHF. CDR3 nucleotide sequence: TGTGCCTGGAGTTCTCTTTATAGCAATCAGCCCCAGCATTTT.

V gene TRBV6-6 combines with J gene TRBJ2-7; the D gene is possibly TRBD2 (6 bases). There are 13 residues in the CDR3. The germline V gene has CDR1 MNHNY and CDR2 SVGAGI (reference sequence). V was clipped by 2 bases and J by 6 bases, with 11 bases between them. Written as DNA, the CDR3 is TGTGCCAGCAGTTACGGAGGGTCTGGCGAGCAGTACTTC. Translated, it gives CASSYGGSGEQYF.

The chain carries TRBV28 and TRBJ2-7, with a possible D match to TRBD2 (6 bases). The germline CDR1 and CDR2 sequences are MDHEN and SYDVKM. The CDR3 has 14 residues. V was clipped by 7 bases and J by 2 bases, with 15 bases between them. The DNA for the CDR3 is TGTGCCAGCACCCAGGGACTCTCAGCCTACGAGCAGTACTTC. Its translation is CASTQGLSAYEQYF.

The chain couples TRBV7-3 to TRBJ1-6; TRBD1 might be the D (5 bases). This CDR3 has 15 amino acids. Deletions cut 1 base from V and 6 bases from J, with 10 bases between. From germline, CDR1 is SGHTA and CDR2 FQGTGA. The CDR3 nucleotides are TGTGCCAGCAGCTTAAGGGGACGGCTTAATTCACCCCTCCACTTT. This sequence encodes CASSLRGRLNSPLHF.

The chain uses TRBV14 and TRBJ2-1; perhaps TRBD1 as D (5 bases). This CDR3 comprises 13 residues. The V and J ends lost 4 bases and 4 bases respectively, with 8 bases between them. Germline V gene data show CDR1 as SGHDN and CDR2 as FVKESK. The CDR3 coding sequence is TGTGCCAGCAGCCGACAGATATACAATGAGCAGTTCTTC. Translated: CASSRQIYNEQFF.

The V and J genes are TRBV2 and TRBJ2-7; D is unclear. Germline CDR1 and CDR2: SNHLY and FYNNEI. The CDR3 runs 12 residues. The ends were cut back, 3 bases at V and 1 base at J, with 4 bases in the middle. The CDR3 spells CASSEESYEQYF. The CDR3 nucleotides read TGTGCCAGCAGTGAGGAATCCTACGAGCAGTACTTC.

The rearrangement joins TRBV7-9 to TRBJ2-1; 7 nucleotides agree with TRBD2. The V gene's germline CDR1 is SEHNR and CDR2 FQNEAQ (reference sequence). V lost 3 bases and J lost 7; bases outside the gene matches: 6. This CDR3 is 14 amino acids long. CDR3: CASSLGEGGNEQFF. In DNA form, the CDR3 reads TGTGCCAGCAGCTTGGGGGAGGGTGGTAATGAGCAGTTCTTC.

The J gene is TRBJ2-7, the V gene TRBV28; perhaps D is TRBD1 or TRBD2 (5 bases each). V was trimmed by 8 bases and J by 2 bases, leaving 16 bases between them. Germline-derived CDR1 and CDR2 are MDHEN and SYDVKM. The CDR3 totals 14 residues. The CDR3 DNA reads TGTGCCAGCGGGGCAGGGACGTTAACCTACGAGCAGTACTTC. Protein product: CASGAGTLTYEQYF.

This clone was observed once. The chain uses TRBV2 and TRBJ1-3; D not resolved. Germline V CDR1 and CDR2: SNHLY, FYNNEI. The V and J ends lost 3 bases and 0 bases respectively, with 6 bases between them. The CDR3 consists of 14 residues. CDR3 bases: TGTGCCAGCAGTGATAACAACTCTGGAAACACCATATATTTT. This encodes CASSDNNSGNTIYF.

The chain employs TRBV7-6 and TRBJ2-5, with TRBD1 matching over 8 bases. The CDR3 consists of 18 residues. Trimming took 1 base from V and 7 from J; bases not matched to a gene: 17. Germline V gives CDR1 SGHVS, CDR2 FNYEAQ. The CDR3 sequence is CASSLDIGQGPGLGTQYF. CDR3 DNA: TGTGCCAGCAGCTTAGATATTGGACAGGGACCAGGTTTGGGGACCCAGTACTTC.

This clone was counted between two and nine times. CDR3 region: CASGGGRYTF. DNA for the CDR3: TGTGCCAGCGGTGGGGGGCGCTACACCTTC. The rearrangement links TRBV28 to TRBJ1-2, with D tentatively TRBD1 (6 bases). CDR1 and CDR2 from the germline V gene are MDHEN and SYDVKM. Trimming removed 8 bases from V and 9 bases from J, with 10 bases in between. The length of the CDR3 is 10 residues.

This chain connects TRBV4-1 to TRBJ1-2; 9 bases align to TRBD1. Germline trimming cut 0 bases from V and 8 bases from J; bases unmatched to any gene: 7. The CDR3 loop spans 15 amino acids. Germline V CDR1 and CDR2: MGHRA, YSYEKL. In nucleotides, the CDR3 is TGCGCCAGCAGCCAAGAAGGACAGGGGTTGGGAGGCTACACCTTC. It codes for CASSQEGQGLGGYTF.

For this clone: At one end, the junction sequence differs from germline, possibly due to a read error. The chain employs TRBV28 and TRBJ2-3; TRBD2 matches 13 bases. There are 15 residues in the CDR3. Looked up from germline, CDR1 is MDHEN and CDR2 is SYDVKM. CDR3 bases: TGTGTCAGCTCCACTAGCGGGGGGGCAGCAGATACGCAGTATTTT. Its translation is CVSSTSGGAADTQYF. The full variable domain, completed using reference TRBV28 and TRBJ2-3, is DVKVTQSSRYLVKRTGEKVFLECVQDMDHENMFWYRQDPGLGLRLIYFSYDVKMKEKGDIPEGYSVSREKKERFSLILESASTNQTSMYLCVSSTSGGAADTQYFGPGTRLTVL.

This sequence joins TRBV5-1 and TRBJ2-7; perhaps TRBD2 as D (7 bases). V was clipped by 4 bases and J by 4 bases, with 21 bases between them. The CDR3 length is 16 residues. CDR1 is SGHRS and CDR2 is YFSETQ in the germline V gene. CDR3 in DNA: TGCGCCAGCAGCATGGGGGGGACGGGGACACCTTACGAGCAGTACTTC. Protein product: CASSMGGTGTPYEQYF.

Worth noting for this clone: Other DNA sequences of this sample code for an identical CDR3. This sequence joins TRBV19 and TRBJ2-1; 7 nucleotides match TRBD2. Germline V lookup: CDR1 LNHDA, CDR2 SQIVND (reference sequence). With V trimmed by 6 bases and J by 0 bases, 2 bases remained unmatched. The CDR3 is 14 residues long. CDR3 amino acids: CASRRESSYNEQFF. CDR3 DNA: TGTGCCAGTAGGCGGGAGAGCTCCTACAATGAGCAGTTCTTC. The full variable domain, in which reference TRBV19 and TRBJ2-1 provide the parts outside the CDR3, is DGGITQSPKYLFRKEGQNVTLSCEQNLNHDAMYWYRQDPGQGLRLIYYSQIVNDFQKGDIAEGYSVSREKKESFPLTVTSAQKNPTAFYLCASRRESSYNEQFFGPGTRLTVL.

The gene calls are TRBV19 and TRBJ2-1, with D possibly matching TRBD1 (5 bases). From germline, CDR1 is LNHDA and CDR2 SQIVND (reference sequence). The CDR3 totals 16 residues. V was trimmed by 1 base and J by 2 bases, leaving 12 bases between them. The DNA of the CDR3 is TGTGCCAGTAGTATAGCTCGACAGACCCCCTACAATGAGCAGTTCTTC. Protein: CASSIARQTPYNEQFF.

In its sample, this clone was seen once. This sequence joins TRBV6-6 and TRBJ1-2; 7 positions agree with TRBD1. V lost 8 bases to trimming and J lost 3 bases; unmatched junction nucleotides: 6. Germline values: CDR1 MNHNY, CDR2 SVGAGI (reference sequence). This CDR3 is 13 amino acids long. CDR3 sequence: CASLGGPHYGYTF. The CDR3, as DNA: TGTGCCAGCCTAGGGGGCCCCCACTATGGCTACACCTTC.

The V gene is TRBV6-1, the J gene TRBJ2-3, with D maybe TRBD2 (5 bases). In germline, CDR1 is MNHNS, CDR2 SASEGT. This CDR3 contains 14 residues. V gave up 6 bases and J gave up 2 bases, with 12 bases separating them. The CDR3 DNA sequence: TGTGCCAGCAGCGCAGCGGCAGCCACAGATACGCAGTATTTT. Amino acids: CASSAAAATDTQYF.

This chain links TRBV29-1 with TRBJ2-3, with TRBD2 matching over 12 bases. This CDR3 comprises 14 residues. CDR1 and CDR2 from the germline V gene are SQVTM and ANQGSEA. The V gene end was trimmed by 4 bases and the J gene end by 5 bases; junction bases not matched to a gene: 4. CDR3 bases: TGCAGCGTTGGATTGGGACTAGCGGGAGATACGCAGTATTTT. Translating it yields CSVGLGLAGDTQYF.

The chain links TRBV19 to TRBJ2-2, with D perhaps matching TRBD2 (6 bases). The CDR3 runs 15 residues. CDR1 and CDR2 (germline): LNHDA, SQIVND (reference sequence). V was clipped by 3 bases and J by 5 bases, with 13 bases between them. CDR3 protein: CASSIRQGGTGELFF. The CDR3 bases are TGTGCCAGTAGTATCCGGCAGGGAGGTACCGGGGAGCTGTTTTTT.

This clone was detected once. The chain couples TRBV10-3 to TRBJ1-1; perhaps TRBD1 as D (5 bases). V dropped 0 bases and J dropped 6 bases, with 14 bases sitting between them. CDR1 is ENHRY, CDR2 SYGVKD, per germline. The CDR3 has 15 amino acids. The CDR3 region has the DNA TGTGCCATCAGTGAGTCTCAAGCAGGGTGGGCTGAAGCTTTCTTT. Translation gives CAISESQAGWAEAFF.

The CDR3 nucleotides read TGTGCCAGCTCAAACCAGAGGAACACTGAAGCTTTCTTT. This gives the protein CASSNQRNTEAFF. This chain links TRBV18 with TRBJ1-1; no clear D gene. V was clipped by 5 bases and J by 1 base, with 8 bases between them. Germline-derived CDR1 and CDR2 are KGHSH and LQKENI. CDR3 length equals 13 residues. Complete variable domain (other parts from reference TRBV18 and TRBJ1-1): NAGVMQNPRHLVRRRGQEARLRCSPMKGHSHVYWYRQLPEEGLKFMVYLQKENIIDESGMPKERFSAEFPKEGPSILRIQQVVRGDSAAYFCASSNQRNTEAFFGQGTRLTVV.

The sample holds a few counts of this clone. The chain is built from TRBV2 and TRBJ2-6; tentatively, D is TRBD1 (6 bases). V was cut by 4 bases and J by 2 bases, with 9 bases left in between. There are 15 residues in the CDR3. Per germline, CDR1 SNHLY and CDR2 FYNNEI. CDR3 sequence reads: CASSATGTGANVLTF. CDR3 coding DNA: TGTGCCAGCAGTGCTACAGGGACTGGGGCCAACGTCCTGACTTTC.

This chain joins TRBV9 and TRBJ2-1; 8 nucleotides align to TRBD2. The V gene end was trimmed by 4 bases and the J gene end by 6 bases; junction bases not matched to a gene: 21. Germline V lookup: CDR1 SGDLS, CDR2 YYNGEE. This CDR3 has 19 amino acids. CDR3: CASSKSTLERGGLGNEQFF. The CDR3 region has the DNA TGTGCCAGCAGCAAATCAACGTTGGAACGGGGGGGCCTGGGCAATGAGCAGTTCTTC.

This clone was seen a handful of times. V is TRBV7-2 and J is TRBJ2-3, with TRBD2 matching 11 bases. The germline V gene has CDR1 SGHTA and CDR2 FQGNSA. The CDR3 extends over 17 amino acids. V lost 0 bases and J lost 0; bases outside the gene matches: 2. CDR3 DNA sequence: TGTGCCAGCAGCTTAGCGGGACTAGCGGTTAGCACAGATACGCAGTATTTT. This sequence encodes CASSLAGLAVSTDTQYF.

This clone appeared a single time. The chain carries TRBV9 and TRBJ2-3, with 8 bases matching TRBD2. CDR1 is SGDLS and CDR2 is YYNGEE in the germline V gene. After removal of 3 bases from V and 2 bases from J, the junction contained 8 bases not matched to a gene. The CDR3 has 16 amino acids. The CDR3 sequence is CASSARAGELTDTQYF. CDR3 nucleotides: TGTGCCAGCAGCGCGAGAGCGGGGGAACTCACAGATACGCAGTATTTT.

The chain is built from TRBV9 and TRBJ2-1; 8 bases match TRBD2. Trimming took 0 bases from V and 6 from J; bases not matched to a gene: 5. CDR1 is SGDLS, CDR2 YYNGEE, per germline. The CDR3 consists of 15 residues. The CDR3 bases are TGTGCCAGCAGCGTAGGCGGGGGGCCAGGCAATGAGCAGTTCTTC. Its translation is CASSVGGGPGNEQFF.